This T cell receptor (beta chain) was retrieved from a study of cytomegalovirus exposure and HLA in healthy donors. Across the whole study: Previous work identified roughly 120 million unique TCR beta sequences from about 200 million T cells.

Use of 60 Vbeta and 13 Jbeta primers characterized the PCR. Repertoires were generated with immunoSEQ multiplex PCR, while TCRdb's copy carries only in-frame clones and drops some. The sample consists of around 200,000 clones, 60% to 85% of them appearing once. The donors comprised healthy bone marrow donors. This clone was counted once. Antigen unknown. Germline CDR1 and CDR2: SQVTM and ANQGSEA. V was shortened by 3 bases and J by 3 bases, with 12 bases between the two germline ends. There are 13 residues in the CDR3. Study-level results: The majority of TCR sequences were rare, yet some public TCRs appeared in many donors.

The chain joins TRBV29-1 to TRBJ2-7; D is perhaps TRBD2 (6 bases). Specimen: PBMCs. The TCR originated in a woman aged 18 to 35 in good health and CMV-seronegative. CDR3 nucleotides: TGCAGCGTTGAGGTAAAGGGAGGCTACGAGCAGTACTTC. Residues: CSVEVKGGYEQYF.